What follows are 5 T cell receptor beta chains derived from one specimen sequenced in a study of cytomegalovirus exposure and HLA in healthy donors. Clones were sequenced by immunoSEQ multiplex PCR, and TCRdb holds only the in-frame ones, with some missing. This table holds around 200,000 clones, 84% found once. Sequencing was carried out using PBMCs. These receptors came from a woman aged 18 to 35 in good health and CMV-seropositive.

The rearrangement links TRBV14 to TRBJ1-2, with a weak D call TRBD1 (5 bases). Germline V gives CDR1 SGHDN, CDR2 FVKESK. The CDR3 has 14 amino acids. V was cut by 4 bases and J by 3 bases, with 12 bases left in between. The CDR3 nucleotides are TGTGCCAGCAGCCGTGCCGGGGGAGACTATGGCTACACCTTC. This codes for CASSRAGGDYGYTF. The variable domain in full, with the rest retrieved from reference TRBV14 and TRBJ1-2, is EAGVTQFPSHSVIEKGQTVTLRCDPISGHDNLYWYRRVMGKEIKFLLHFVKESKQDESGMPNNRFLAERTGGTYSTLKVQPAELEDSGVYFCASSRAGGDYGYTFGSGTRLTVV.

The rearrangement links TRBV5-1 to TRBJ2-1; maybe TRBD2 (5 bases). The CDR3 contains 12 residues. V dropped 3 bases and J dropped 5 bases, with 6 bases sitting between them. Germline V gives CDR1 SGHRS, CDR2 YFSETQ. The CDR3 here is CASSSGNNEQFF. The CDR3, as DNA: TGCGCCAGCAGCTCCGGGAACAATGAGCAGTTCTTC.

This clone was observed once. The V and J genes are TRBV7-8 and TRBJ1-3; 9 bases are a match to TRBD1. The junction had 9 bases not matched to a gene; V was cut back by 1 base and J by 2 bases. Germline-derived CDR1 and CDR2 are SGHVS and FQNEAQ. The CDR3 contains 18 residues. CDR3: CASSLDTGTGPTGNTIYF. CDR3 bases: TGTGCCAGCAGCTTAGATACCGGGACAGGGCCTACTGGAAACACCATATATTTT.

This clone showed up just a few times. The genes are TRBV25-1 and TRBJ1-3; D uncertain. Germline V gene lookup returns CDR1 MGHDK and CDR2 SYGVNS. The CDR3 is 14 amino acids. Trimming removed 5 bases from V and 11 bases from J, with 19 bases in between. CDR3 residues: CASSTGISGIAIYF. The CDR3, as DNA: TGTGCCAGCAGTACCGGGATCTCGGGAATCGCCATATATTTT.

In its sample, this clone was seen once. The chain carries TRBV6-1 and TRBJ2-1, with 7 bases aligning to TRBD2. V lost 5 bases to trimming and J lost 3 bases; unmatched junction nucleotides: 7. Germline V lookup: CDR1 MNHNS, CDR2 SASEGT. This CDR3 comprises 15 residues. This CDR3 reads CASSRAGTNYNEQFF. The CDR3 DNA sequence: TGTGCCAGCAGTAGAGCCGGGACTAACTACAATGAGCAGTTCTTC.